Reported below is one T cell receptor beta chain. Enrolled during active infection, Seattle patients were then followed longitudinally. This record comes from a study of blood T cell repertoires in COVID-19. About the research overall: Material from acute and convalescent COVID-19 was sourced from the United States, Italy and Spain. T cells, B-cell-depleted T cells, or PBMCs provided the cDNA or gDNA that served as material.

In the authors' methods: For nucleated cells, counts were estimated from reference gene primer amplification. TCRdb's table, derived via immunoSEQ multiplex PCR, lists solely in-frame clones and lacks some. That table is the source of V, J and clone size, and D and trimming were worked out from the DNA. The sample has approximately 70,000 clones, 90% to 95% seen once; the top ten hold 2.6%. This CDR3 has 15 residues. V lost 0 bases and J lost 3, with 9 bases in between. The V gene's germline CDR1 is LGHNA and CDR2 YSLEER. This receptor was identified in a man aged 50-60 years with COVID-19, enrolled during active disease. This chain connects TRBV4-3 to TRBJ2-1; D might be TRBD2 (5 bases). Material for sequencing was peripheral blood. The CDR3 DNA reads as TGCGCCAGCAGCCAAGAGGGAGATAACTACAATGAGCAGTTCTTC. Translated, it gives CASSQEGDNYNEQFF.